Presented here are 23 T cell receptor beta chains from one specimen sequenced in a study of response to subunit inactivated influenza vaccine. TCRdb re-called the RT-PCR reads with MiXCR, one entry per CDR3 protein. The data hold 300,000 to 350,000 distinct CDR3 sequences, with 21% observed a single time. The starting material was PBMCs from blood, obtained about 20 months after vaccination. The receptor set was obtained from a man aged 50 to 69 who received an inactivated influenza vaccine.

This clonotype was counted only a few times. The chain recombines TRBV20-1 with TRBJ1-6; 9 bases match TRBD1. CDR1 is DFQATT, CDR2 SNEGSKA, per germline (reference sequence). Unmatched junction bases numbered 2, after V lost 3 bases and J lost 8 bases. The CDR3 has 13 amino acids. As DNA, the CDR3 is TGCAGTGCTAGTCGGACAGGGGATTCACCCCTCCACTTT. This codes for CSASRTGDSPLHF.

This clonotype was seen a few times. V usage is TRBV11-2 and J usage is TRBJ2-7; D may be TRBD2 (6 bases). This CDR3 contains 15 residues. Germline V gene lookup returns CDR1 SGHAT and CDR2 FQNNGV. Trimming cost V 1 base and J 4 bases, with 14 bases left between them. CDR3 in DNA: TGTGCCAGCAGCTTAGGGGTAGCGGAGCTGTACGAGCAGTACTTC. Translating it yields CASSLGVAELYEQYF.

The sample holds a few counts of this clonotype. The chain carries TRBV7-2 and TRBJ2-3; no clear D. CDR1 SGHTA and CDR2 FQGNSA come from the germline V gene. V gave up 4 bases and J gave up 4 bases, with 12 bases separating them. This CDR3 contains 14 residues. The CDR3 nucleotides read TGTGCCAGCAGCTGGGTGGGCGGCCCAGATACGCAGTATTTT. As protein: CASSWVGGPDTQYF.

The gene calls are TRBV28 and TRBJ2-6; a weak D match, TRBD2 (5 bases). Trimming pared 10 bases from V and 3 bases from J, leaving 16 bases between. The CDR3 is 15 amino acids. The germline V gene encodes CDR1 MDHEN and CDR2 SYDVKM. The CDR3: CATDRGRVGANVLTF. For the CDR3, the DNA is TGTGCCACCGATCGGGGAAGGGTTGGGGCCAACGTCCTGACTTTC.

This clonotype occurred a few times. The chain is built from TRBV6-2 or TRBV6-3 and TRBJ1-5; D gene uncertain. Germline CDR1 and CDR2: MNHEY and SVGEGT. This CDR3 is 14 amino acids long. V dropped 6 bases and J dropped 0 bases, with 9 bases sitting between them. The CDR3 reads CASSKQISNQPQHF. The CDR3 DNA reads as TGTGCCAGCAGCAAACAGATTAGCAATCAGCCCCAGCATTTT.

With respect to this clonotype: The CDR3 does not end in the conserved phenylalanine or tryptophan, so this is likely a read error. CDR3 in DNA: TGCAGCGTTGCTGGCAGGACAAGCGGCTATGGCTACACCTTA. It translates to CSVAGRTSGYGYTL. The V call is TRBV29-1, the J call TRBJ1-2, with D possibly matching TRBD1 (5 bases). The CDR3 totals 14 residues. Trimming took off 4 bases at V and 4 bases at J, with 16 bases between the two ends. Germline values: CDR1 SQVTM, CDR2 ANQGSEA.

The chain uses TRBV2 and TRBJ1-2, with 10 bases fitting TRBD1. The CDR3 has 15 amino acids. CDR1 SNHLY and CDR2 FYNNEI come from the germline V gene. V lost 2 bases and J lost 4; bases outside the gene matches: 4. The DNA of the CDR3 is TGTGCCAGCAGTGAAACGACAGGGGGCATCTATGGCTACACCTTC. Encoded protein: CASSETTGGIYGYTF. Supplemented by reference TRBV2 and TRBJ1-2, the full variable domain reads EPEVTQTPSHQVTQMGQEVILRCVPISNHLYFYWYRQILGQKVEFLVSFYNNEISEKSEIFDDQFSVERPDGSNFTLKIRSTKLEDSAMYFCASSETTGGIYGYTFGSGTRLTVV.

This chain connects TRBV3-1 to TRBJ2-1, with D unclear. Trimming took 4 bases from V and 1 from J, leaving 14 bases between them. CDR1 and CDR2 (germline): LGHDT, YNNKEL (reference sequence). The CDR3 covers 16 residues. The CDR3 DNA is TGTGCCAGCAGCCCGACCGTTGGCGTTTCCTACAATGAGCAGTTCTTC. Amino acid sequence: CASSPTVGVSYNEQFF.

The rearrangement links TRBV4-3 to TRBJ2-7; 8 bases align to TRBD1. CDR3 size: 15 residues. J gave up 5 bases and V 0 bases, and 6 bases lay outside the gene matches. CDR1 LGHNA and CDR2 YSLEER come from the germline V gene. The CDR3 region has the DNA TGCGCCAGCAGCCAAGATAGGGCAGGGGGCAACGAGCAGTACTTC. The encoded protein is CASSQDRAGGNEQYF.

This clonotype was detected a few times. CDR3 in amino acids: CASTNPYRGRETQYF. CDR3 sequence (DNA): TGTGCCAGCACGAACCCCTACAGGGGCCGGGAGACCCAGTACTTC. J is TRBJ2-5 and V is TRBV6-2 or TRBV6-3; 7 nucleotides agree with TRBD1. Germline V gives CDR1 MNHEY, CDR2 SVGEGT. The CDR3 contains 15 residues. J was trimmed by 5 bases and V by 7 bases; bases with no gene match: 13.

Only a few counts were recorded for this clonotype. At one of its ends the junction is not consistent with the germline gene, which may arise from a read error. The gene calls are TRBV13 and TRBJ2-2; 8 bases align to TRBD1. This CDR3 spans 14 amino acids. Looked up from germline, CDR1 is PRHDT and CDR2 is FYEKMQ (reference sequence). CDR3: CASEGQGNTRELFF. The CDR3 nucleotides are TGTGCCAGCGAAGGACAGGGAAACACCAGGGAGCTGTTTTTT.

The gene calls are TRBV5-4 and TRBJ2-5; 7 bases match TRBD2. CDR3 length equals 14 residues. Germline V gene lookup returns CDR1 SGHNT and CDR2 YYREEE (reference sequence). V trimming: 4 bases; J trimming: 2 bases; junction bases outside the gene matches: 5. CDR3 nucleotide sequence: TGTGCCAGCAGCCGGGGGAGGGAACAAGAGACCCAGTACTTC. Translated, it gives CASSRGREQETQYF.

DNA of the CDR3: TGTGCCACCAGCAGAGATGGAAGGGACGATACGCAGTATTTT. This encodes CATSRDGRDDTQYF. This rearrangement joins TRBV15 to TRBJ2-3; the D call may be TRBD1 or TRBD2 (5 bases each). There are 14 residues in the CDR3. Germline V lookup: CDR1 LNHNV, CDR2 YYDKDF (reference sequence). V was pared by 0 bases and J by 6 bases, with 10 bases between.

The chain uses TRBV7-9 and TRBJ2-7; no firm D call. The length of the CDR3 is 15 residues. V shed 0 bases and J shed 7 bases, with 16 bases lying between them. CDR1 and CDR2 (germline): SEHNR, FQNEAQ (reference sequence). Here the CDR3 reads CASSLAQVGFGEQYF. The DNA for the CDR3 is TGTGCCAGCAGCTTAGCGCAAGTGGGTTTTGGAGAGCAGTACTTC.

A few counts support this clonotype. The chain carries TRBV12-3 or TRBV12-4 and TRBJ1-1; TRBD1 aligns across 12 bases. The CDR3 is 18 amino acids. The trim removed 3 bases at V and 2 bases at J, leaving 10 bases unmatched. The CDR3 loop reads CASSLGPGQGAFNTEAFF. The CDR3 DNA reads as TGTGCCAGCAGTTTGGGACCGGGACAGGGGGCATTTAACACTGAAGCTTTCTTT.

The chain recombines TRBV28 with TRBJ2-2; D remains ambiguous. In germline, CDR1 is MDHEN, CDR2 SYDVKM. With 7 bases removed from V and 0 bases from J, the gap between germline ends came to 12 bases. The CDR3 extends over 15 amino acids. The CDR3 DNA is TGTGCCAGCACCACCTCAGCCGCGAACACCGGGGAGCTGTTTTTT. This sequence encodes CASTTSAANTGELFF.

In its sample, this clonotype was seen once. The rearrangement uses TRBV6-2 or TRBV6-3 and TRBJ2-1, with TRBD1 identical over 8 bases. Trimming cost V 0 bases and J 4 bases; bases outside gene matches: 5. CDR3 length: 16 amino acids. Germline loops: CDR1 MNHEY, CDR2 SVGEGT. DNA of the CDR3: TGTGCCAGCAGTTACTCCCGGACAGGGCCTTACAATGAGCAGTTCTTC. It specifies CASSYSRTGPYNEQFF.

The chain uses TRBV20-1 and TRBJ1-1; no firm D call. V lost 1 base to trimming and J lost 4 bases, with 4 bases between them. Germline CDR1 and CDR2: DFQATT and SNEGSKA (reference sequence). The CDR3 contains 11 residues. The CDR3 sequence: CSARGITEAFF. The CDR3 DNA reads TGCAGTGCTAGAGGGATCACTGAAGCTTTCTTT.

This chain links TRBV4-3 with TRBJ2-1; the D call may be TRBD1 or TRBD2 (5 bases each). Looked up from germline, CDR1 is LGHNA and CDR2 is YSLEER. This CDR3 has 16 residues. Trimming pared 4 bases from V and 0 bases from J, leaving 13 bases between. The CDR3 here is CASSPRAGTSYNEQFF. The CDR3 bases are TGCGCCAGCAGCCCCCGGGCAGGGACCTCCTACAATGAGCAGTTCTTC.

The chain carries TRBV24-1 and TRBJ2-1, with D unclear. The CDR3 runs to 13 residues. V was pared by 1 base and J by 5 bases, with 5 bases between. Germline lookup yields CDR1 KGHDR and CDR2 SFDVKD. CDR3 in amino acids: CATSDFPDNEQFF. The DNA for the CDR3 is TGTGCCACCAGTGATTTTCCCGACAATGAGCAGTTCTTC.

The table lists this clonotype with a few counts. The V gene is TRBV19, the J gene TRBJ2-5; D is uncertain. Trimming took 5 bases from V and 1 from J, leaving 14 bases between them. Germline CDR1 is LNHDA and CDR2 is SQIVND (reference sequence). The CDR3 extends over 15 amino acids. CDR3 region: CASSAALLPQETQYF. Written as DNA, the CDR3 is TGTGCCAGTAGTGCGGCCCTCCTACCCCAAGAGACCCAGTACTTC.

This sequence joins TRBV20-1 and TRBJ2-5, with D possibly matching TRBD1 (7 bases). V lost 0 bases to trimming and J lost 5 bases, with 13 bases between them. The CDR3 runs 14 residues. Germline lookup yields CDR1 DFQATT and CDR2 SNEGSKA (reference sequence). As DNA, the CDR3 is TGCAGTGCTAGAGAGACAGGGAGGAGGGAGACCCAGTACTTC. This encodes CSARETGRRETQYF.

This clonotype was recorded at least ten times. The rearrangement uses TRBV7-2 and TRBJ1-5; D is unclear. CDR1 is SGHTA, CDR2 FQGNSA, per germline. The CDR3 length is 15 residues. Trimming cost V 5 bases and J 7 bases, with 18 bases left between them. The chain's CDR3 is CASSEAAGSGQPQHF. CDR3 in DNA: TGTGCCAGCAGCGAAGCGGCAGGCAGCGGACAGCCCCAGCATTTT.